This TCR beta chain originates from a study of cytomegalovirus exposure and HLA in healthy donors. Overall study results and limits: The authors enumerated roughly 180 TCR beta chains as linked to cytomegalovirus.

This clone was seen more than once but under ten times. The antigen is undetermined. Primers included in the PCR were 60 Vbeta and 13 Jbeta primers. TCRdb's table, derived via immunoSEQ multiplex PCR, lists solely in-frame clones and lacks some. The table lists more than 90,000 clones, roughly 69% of them singletons. Sequencing input: PBMCs. The clonotype originates from a man aged 50 or older in good health and CMV-seronegative.

The CDR3, as DNA: TGCGCCAGCTCGGACGAGAGTACTAGAAGGGGCTACACCTTC. Translated, it gives CASSDESTRRGYTF. This rearrangement joins TRBV5-1 to TRBJ1-2, with D hard to call. Germline V gene data show CDR1 as SGHRS and CDR2 as YFSETQ. Deletions cut 7 bases from V and 8 bases from J, with 21 bases between. CDR3 length equals 14 residues.